The 28 T cell receptor beta chains listed next were all sequenced from one sample in a study of CD8+ T cells in alopecia areata. Reverse transcription of extracted RNA yielded cDNA, which provided the sequencing template. TCRdb's copy holds only in-frame clones and misses some; the assay was immunoSEQ multiplex PCR. The sample shows some 42,000 clones, about nine tenths of them seen only once. Indicated treatment: oral pan-JAK inhibitor, 5-10 mg twice daily. The source was CD8+ T cells sorted from blood, collected at week 24, from a patient treated with tofacitinib. The receptors were gathered from a human donor with alopecia areata.

This clone was detected once. The chain uses TRBV4-1 and TRBJ2-3, with 8 bases that match TRBD1. This CDR3 spans 15 amino acids. Germline trimming cut 4 bases from V and 3 bases from J; bases unmatched to any gene: 6. Germline CDR1 reads MGHRA; CDR2 reads YSYEKL. The CDR3 DNA sequence: TGCGCCAGCAGCCCGCAGGACAGGGAAACAGATACGCAGTATTTT. Translated, it gives CASSPQDRETDTQYF.

J is TRBJ2-1 and V is TRBV27, with D possibly TRBD2 on 5 matching bases. The CDR3 has 15 residues. CDR1 MNHEY and CDR2 SMNVEV come from the germline V gene (reference sequence). Deletions cut 4 bases from V and 0 bases from J, with 10 bases between. CDR3 in amino acids: CASSSSLSSYNEQFF. The CDR3 DNA is TGTGCCAGCAGTTCTAGCCTAAGCTCCTACAATGAGCAGTTCTTC.

CDR3 residues: CASSLASDRVHEQYF. The CDR3 region has the DNA TGTGCCAGCAGCTTAGCGTCGGACAGAGTCCACGAGCAGTACTTC. This chain joins TRBV7-9 and TRBJ2-7, with a possible D match to TRBD1 (6 bases). Germline-derived CDR1 and CDR2 are SEHNR and FQNEAQ (reference sequence). Deletions cut 0 bases from V and 5 bases from J, with 14 bases between. CDR3 length: 15 residues.

The chain uses TRBV27 and TRBJ2-5; D perhaps matches TRBD2 (6 bases). Trimming pared 7 bases from V and 1 base from J, leaving 19 bases between. CDR1 and CDR2 from the germline V gene are MNHEY and SMNVEV (reference sequence). The CDR3 spans 16 residues. The CDR3 loop reads CASNPNSGLPQETQYF. CDR3 bases: TGTGCCAGCAACCCCAATTCGGGACTCCCCCAAGAGACCCAGTACTTC.

The chain carries TRBV30 and TRBJ2-7; D is perhaps TRBD2 (6 bases). Germline CDR1 is GTSNPN and CDR2 is SVGIG (reference sequence). This CDR3 has 14 residues. V was shortened by 2 bases and J by 0 bases, with 11 bases between the two germline ends. CDR3 sequence reads: CAWSLMGGSYEQYF. DNA for the CDR3: TGTGCCTGGAGTTTGATGGGGGGCTCCTACGAGCAGTACTTC. The entire variable domain, with the rest obtained from reference TRBV30 and TRBJ2-7, is as follows: SQTIHQWPATLVQPVGSPLSLECTVEGTSNPNLYWYRQAAGRGLQLLFYSVGIGQISSEVPQNLSASRPQDRQFILSSKKLLLSDSGFYLCAWSLMGGSYEQYFGPGTRLTVT.

The chain recombines TRBV19 with TRBJ2-3; 8 bases match TRBD1. V was clipped by 3 bases and J by 6 bases; unmatched bases: 5. The CDR3 extends over 14 amino acids. The V gene's germline CDR1 is LNHDA and CDR2 SQIVND (reference sequence). The chain's CDR3 is CASSIGRGQDTQYF. As DNA, the CDR3 is TGTGCCAGTAGTATCGGCAGGGGGCAGGATACGCAGTATTTT. The variable domain in full, completed from reference TRBV19 and TRBJ2-3, reads DGGITQSPKYLFRKEGQNVTLSCEQNLNHDAMYWYRQDPGQGLRLIYYSQIVNDFQKGDIAEGYSVSREKKESFPLTVTSAQKNPTAFYLCASSIGRGQDTQYFGPGTRLTVL.

This clone was seen just once. The chain joins TRBV7-9 to TRBJ2-5; D not certain. V gave up 5 bases and J gave up 1 base, with 5 bases separating them. There are 12 residues in the CDR3. Germline CDR1 reads SEHNR; CDR2 reads FQNEAQ (reference sequence). The CDR3 DNA follows: TGTGCCAGCAGCCCGCCCCAAGAGACCCAGTACTTC. This sequence encodes CASSPPQETQYF.

CDR3 residues: CASSLFLAGIPNEQFF. The CDR3 nucleotides read TGTGCCAGCAGCTTATTTTTAGCGGGGATCCCCAATGAGCAGTTCTTC. The chain combines TRBV7-8 with TRBJ2-1, with 8 bases identical to TRBD2. After removal of 2 bases from V and 6 bases from J, the junction contained 9 bases not matched to a gene. The CDR3 sequence is 16 residues long. Germline V gene data show CDR1 as SGHVS and CDR2 as FQNEAQ.

The chain recombines TRBV4-3 with TRBJ2-1, with no clear D. CDR3 size: 13 residues. Germline V CDR1 and CDR2: LGHNA, YSLEER. V was shortened by 5 bases and J by 5 bases, with 10 bases between the two germline ends. CDR3 region: CASSLGTNNEQFF. The CDR3 DNA reads as TGCGCCAGCAGCTTGGGAACCAACAATGAGCAGTTCTTC.

In its sample, this clone was seen once. The rearrangement links TRBV29-1 to TRBJ2-7; the match to TRBD1 covers 12 bases. There are 13 residues in the CDR3. V shed 5 bases and J 4 bases; nucleotides not matched to a gene: 3. Germline CDR1 and CDR2: SQVTM and ANQGSEA. The CDR3 bases are TGCAGCGTTCCGGGACAGGGGGCATACGAGCAGTACTTC. It is translated as CSVPGQGAYEQYF.

V is TRBV19 and J is TRBJ2-7, with D perhaps matching TRBD1 (5 bases). CDR3 length: 14 amino acids. Trimming pared 5 bases from V and 4 bases from J, leaving 15 bases between. Germline V gives CDR1 LNHDA, CDR2 SQIVND (reference sequence). CDR3 sequence reads: CASSPTQGEYEQYF. The CDR3 DNA reads TGTGCCAGTAGTCCAACTCAAGGGGAATACGAGCAGTACTTC.

The chain is built from TRBV6-5 and TRBJ2-7; D perhaps matches TRBD1 (5 bases). Germline assignment: CDR1 MNHEY and CDR2 SVGAGI. V was shortened by 4 bases and J by 0 bases, with 10 bases between the two germline ends. This CDR3 has 14 amino acids. The CDR3 spells CASSSRQFSYEQYF. The CDR3 DNA follows: TGTGCCAGCAGTTCAAGACAGTTCTCCTACGAGCAGTACTTC.

The V call is TRBV7-6, the J call TRBJ1-2; 7 bases line up with TRBD1. The CDR3 has 16 amino acids. Trimming at V came to 1 base and at J to 4 bases, leaving 9 bases not matched to a gene. The V gene's germline CDR1 is SGHVS and CDR2 FNYEAQ. The CDR3 DNA follows: TGTGCCAGCAGCTTAGGCGAGGGGGCCCTGAGCTATGGCTACACCTTC. It is translated as CASSLGEGALSYGYTF. The variable domain in full, completed from reference TRBV7-6 and TRBJ1-2, reads GAGVSQSPRYKVTKRGQDVALRCDPISGHVSLYWYRQALGQGPEFLTYFNYEAQQDKSGLPNDRFSAERPEGSISTLTIQRTEQRDSAMYRCASSLGEGALSYGYTFGSGTRLTVV.

This clone was counted only a few times. The rearrangement joins TRBV5-6 to TRBJ1-1, with TRBD1 matching over 10 bases. The CDR3 has 18 amino acids. Germline CDR1 reads SGHDT; CDR2 reads YYEEEE. Trimming took 1 base from V and 0 from J; bases not matched to a gene: 9. The CDR3 here is CASSLLRDRGFLNTEAFF. The CDR3, as DNA: TGTGCCAGCAGCTTGCTCAGGGACAGGGGTTTCTTGAACACTGAAGCTTTCTTT.

The chain couples TRBV9 to TRBJ2-7; TRBD1 agrees at 7 bases. V was pared by 2 bases and J by 0 bases, with 8 bases of the junction left unmatched. CDR1 SGDLS and CDR2 YYNGEE come from the germline V gene. This CDR3 has 16 residues. CDR3 sequence (DNA): TGTGCCAGCAGCGTTAATCCGGACAGGATCTCCTACGAGCAGTACTTC. Its translation is CASSVNPDRISYEQYF.

The J gene is TRBJ2-7, the V gene TRBV23-1; 9 nucleotides match TRBD1. TRBV23-1 is flagged as an ORF with uncertain function. This CDR3 is built from 14 residues. Losses at the gene ends were 7 bases for V and 5 bases for J; bases not matched to a gene: 9. The CDR3 DNA is TGCGCCAGCACGACCCGGGACAGGGAGCACGAGCAGTACTTC. Protein product: CASTTRDREHEQYF.

A single count supports this clone. V and J are TRBV6-1 and TRBJ2-2; D is unclear. CDR1 MNHNS and CDR2 SASEGT come from the germline V gene. V lost 2 bases and J 4 bases, leaving 11 bases between the germline ends. CDR3 length: 15 amino acids. The CDR3 DNA is TGTGCCAGCAGTGAAAGGGCGGATGGCACCGGGGAGCTGTTTTTT. It codes for CASSERADGTGELFF.

This chain links TRBV28 with TRBJ2-7, with 13 bases matching TRBD2. The CDR3 has 21 amino acids. Losses at the gene ends were 3 bases for V and 2 bases for J; bases not matched to a gene: 19. CDR1 is MDHEN, CDR2 SYDVKM, per germline. In nucleotides, the CDR3 is TGTGCCAGCAGTTTGGCCGCCTGGACTAGCGGGGGCGCCGAATCTCCCTACGAGCAGTACTTC. It is translated as CASSLAAWTSGGAESPYEQYF.

The rearrangement links TRBV27 to TRBJ2-7, with unresolved D. CDR3 length: 13 residues. CDR1 MNHEY and CDR2 SMNVEV come from the germline V gene (reference sequence). Trimming shortened V by 3 bases and J by 5 bases, and 11 bases separated the two germline ends. CDR3: CASSLAAAHEQYF. The CDR3 region has the DNA TGTGCCAGCAGTTTGGCGGCGGCGCACGAGCAGTACTTC.

The chain recombines TRBV5-6 with TRBJ2-7, with D unclear. V was pared by 0 bases and J by 3 bases, with 13 bases between. This CDR3 has 15 residues. The germline V gene encodes CDR1 SGHDT and CDR2 YYEEEE. CDR3 sequence reads: CASSLGLGRHYEQYF. In DNA, the CDR3 is TGTGCCAGCAGCTTGGGTCTTGGCCGCCACTACGAGCAGTACTTC.

The rearrangement links TRBV6-5 to TRBJ1-6, with unresolved D. Germline assignment: CDR1 MNHEY and CDR2 SVGAGI. The germline V and J ends were trimmed by 0 bases and 9 bases, with 3 bases remaining between them. This CDR3 comprises 12 residues. The CDR3 region is CASSYSSSPLHF. The CDR3 nucleotides read TGTGCCAGCAGTTACTCAAGTTCACCCCTCCACTTT.

This clone turned up a few times. The genes are TRBV19 and TRBJ2-5, with 7 nucleotides matching TRBD1. Per the germline V gene, CDR1 is LNHDA and CDR2 is SQIVND (reference sequence). V lost 5 bases and J lost 3; bases outside the gene matches: 3. CDR3 size: 13 residues. The CDR3 here is CASSDRVKETQYF. The CDR3 bases are TGTGCCAGTAGTGACAGGGTAAAAGAGACCCAGTACTTC.

The J gene is TRBJ2-1, the V gene TRBV27; D possibly corresponds to TRBD2 (7 bases). Germline CDR1 reads MNHEY; CDR2 reads SMNVEV (reference sequence). The V and J ends lost 8 bases and 3 bases respectively, with 11 bases between them. The CDR3 totals 13 residues. The CDR3 bases are TGTGCCAGCCGGGGGGCTAGCTACAATGAGCAGTTCTTC. It encodes CASRGASYNEQFF.

This sequence joins TRBV7-9 and TRBJ2-2; the D is unclear. The germline gives CDR1 SEHNR, CDR2 FQNEAQ (reference sequence). CDR3 length equals 18 residues. Trimming left V 4 bases short and J 0 bases short, with 18 bases between. The CDR3 DNA reads as TGTGCCAGCAGCTCAGATTATGGCAAGCTGACGAACACCGGGGAGCTGTTTTTT. It specifies CASSSDYGKLTNTGELFF.

The rearrangement links TRBV7-9 to TRBJ2-2; possible D gene TRBD1, 5 bases. Germline lookup yields CDR1 SEHNR and CDR2 FQNEAQ (reference sequence). The CDR3 runs to 17 residues. V was clipped by 4 bases and J by 4 bases, with 19 bases between them. The DNA of the CDR3 is TGTGCCAGCAGCTCCAGGGATTTATTGAGAGGCACCGGGGAGCTGTTTTTT. This sequence encodes CASSSRDLLRGTGELFF.

This rearrangement joins TRBV14 to TRBJ2-1; tentative D call: TRBD1 (6 bases). Trimming cost V 4 bases and J 5 bases, with 12 bases left between them. The germline V gene has CDR1 SGHDN and CDR2 FVKESK. The CDR3 has 14 residues. The CDR3 protein is CASSRQDTDNEQFF. In DNA, the CDR3 is TGTGCCAGCAGCCGACAGGATACCGACAATGAGCAGTTCTTC.

The chain has TRBV14 and TRBJ2-1; D gene unclear. Germline lookup yields CDR1 SGHDN and CDR2 FVKESK. V lost 3 bases to trimming and J lost 8 bases, with 14 bases between them. The CDR3 has 14 amino acids. CDR3 sequence (DNA): TGTGCCAGCAGCCAGACAACTGGGCGCGATGAGCAGTTCTTC. It translates to CASSQTTGRDEQFF.

This rearrangement joins TRBV6-1 to TRBJ2-3; 10 nucleotides agree with TRBD2. Germline CDR1 reads MNHNS; CDR2 reads SASEGT. The CDR3 runs to 18 residues. V shed 2 bases, J shed 1 base, and the junction held 9 bases outside the gene matches. The CDR3 nucleotides read TGTGCCAGCAGTGAATCTAGCGGGGGTCCAAGTGGCACAGATACGCAGTATTTT. It codes for CASSESSGGPSGTDTQYF.